The clone carrying this T cell receptor (beta chain) was found a few times. Unique molecular identifiers were used in preparing the TCRbeta library. TCRdb recomputed calls from the PCR reads with MiXCR, one row per CDR3 protein. The repertoire holds 490,000 or so distinct CDR3 sequences, around an eighth seen once, with less than 6.5% in the top ten. This record comes from a study of T-cell reconstitution after alpha-beta-depleted transplantation in children. Germline values: CDR1 SNHLY, CDR2 FYNNEI. V was clipped by 4 bases and J by 4 bases; unmatched bases: 3. The CDR3 runs 13 residues. The receptor was isolated from a human donor who donated a stem cell graft to a child with combined immunodeficiency. The specimen comprised PBMCs from the stem cell graft donor, sampled from the stem cell graft. The chain employs TRBV2 and TRBJ1-2, with 7 bases identical to TRBD1. This chain's CDR3 is CASSVAGGYGYTF. The CDR3 coding sequence is TGTGCCAGCAGTGTGGCAGGGGGCTATGGCTACACCTTC.